This record concerns one T cell receptor (beta chain) sequence. Its antigen remains unidentified. From germline, CDR1 is DFQATT and CDR2 SNEGSKA (reference sequence). This CDR3 has 17 amino acids. The entry originates in a study of response to subunit inactivated influenza vaccine. TCRdb reanalysed the RT-PCR reads using MiXCR and keeps one entry per CDR3 protein. The sample yields about 310,000 distinct CDR3 sequences, 20% to 25% seen once. Study-level results: The authors put forward the suggestion that each seasonal influenza vaccination may bring in only a limited number of new T cells.

The chain uses TRBV20-1 and TRBJ1-1; maybe TRBD1 (6 bases). The sequence came from a man aged 45 to 75 who received an inactivated influenza vaccine. This specimen was PBMCs from blood, taken less than 22 months after vaccination. The CDR3 protein is CRPMRGIYGTMFTEAFF. The CDR3 bases are TGCAGGCCAATGAGGGGAATCTACGGGACAATGTTCACTGAAGCTTTCTTT.